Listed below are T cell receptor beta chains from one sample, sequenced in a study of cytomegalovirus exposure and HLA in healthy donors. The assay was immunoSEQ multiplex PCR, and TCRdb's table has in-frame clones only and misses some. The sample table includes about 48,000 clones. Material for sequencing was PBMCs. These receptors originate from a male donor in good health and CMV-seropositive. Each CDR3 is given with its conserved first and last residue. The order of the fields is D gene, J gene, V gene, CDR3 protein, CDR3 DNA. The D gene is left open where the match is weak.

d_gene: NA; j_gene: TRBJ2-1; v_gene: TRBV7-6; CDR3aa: CASSLGGVGEQFF; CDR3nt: TGTGCCAGCAGCTTAGGGGGCGTGGGGGAGCAGTTCTTC
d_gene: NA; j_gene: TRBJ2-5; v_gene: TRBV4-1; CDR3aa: CASSPLAAQETQYF; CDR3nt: TGCGCCAGCAGCCCCCTAGCTGCCCAAGAGACCCAGTACTTC
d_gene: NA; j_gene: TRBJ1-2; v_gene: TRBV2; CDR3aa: CASSGAANYGYTF; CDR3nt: TGTGCCAGCAGTGGGGCAGCTAACTATGGCTACACCTTC
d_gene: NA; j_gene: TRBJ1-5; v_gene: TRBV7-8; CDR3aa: CASSERGGNQPQHF; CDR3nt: TGTGCCAGCAGCGAAAGGGGGGGTAATCAGCCCCAGCATTTT
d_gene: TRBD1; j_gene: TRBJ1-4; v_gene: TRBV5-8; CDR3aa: CASRQNRGSGEKLFF; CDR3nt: TGTGCCAGCAGACAAAACAGGGGAAGCGGAGAAAAACTGTTTTTT
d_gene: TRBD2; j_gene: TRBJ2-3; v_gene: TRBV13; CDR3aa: CASSLGGTSGTDTQYF; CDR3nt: TGTGCCAGCAGCTTAGGCGGGACTAGCGGTACAGATACGCAGTATTTT
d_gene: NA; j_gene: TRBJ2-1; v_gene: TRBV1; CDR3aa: CTSRALAGAYNEQFF; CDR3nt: TGCACCAGCAGGGCTCTAGCGGGGGCCTACAATGAGCAGTTCTTC
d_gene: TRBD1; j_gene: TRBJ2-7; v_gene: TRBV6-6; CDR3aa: CASSYSTSGQGYEQYF; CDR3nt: TGTGCCAGCAGTTACTCGACGTCGGGACAGGGCTACGAGCAGTACTTC
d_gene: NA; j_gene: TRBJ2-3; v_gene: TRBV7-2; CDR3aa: CASSLYSYSTDTQYF; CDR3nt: TGTGCCAGCAGCTTGTACTCGTATAGCACAGATACGCAGTATTTT
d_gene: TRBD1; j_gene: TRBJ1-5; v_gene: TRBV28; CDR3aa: CASSPRQGIQPQHF; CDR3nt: TGTGCCAGCAGCCCTAGACAGGGGATTCAGCCCCAGCATTTT
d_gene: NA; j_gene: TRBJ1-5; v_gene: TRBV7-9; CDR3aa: CASSSSGHSNQPQHF; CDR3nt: TGTGCCAGCAGCTCTAGCGGGCATAGCAATCAGCCCCAGCATTTT
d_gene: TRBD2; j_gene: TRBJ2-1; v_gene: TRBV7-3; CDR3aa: CASSPMPGLASDNEQFF; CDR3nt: TGTGCCAGCAGCCCGATGCCGGGACTAGCGAGCGACAATGAGCAGTTCTTC
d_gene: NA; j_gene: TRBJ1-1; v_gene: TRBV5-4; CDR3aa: CASSEGTSNTEAFF; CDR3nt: TGTGCCAGCAGCGAAGGGACATCTAACACTGAAGCTTTCTTT
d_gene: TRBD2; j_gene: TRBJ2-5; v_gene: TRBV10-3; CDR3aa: CAISGGAPGETQYF; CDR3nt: TGTGCCATCAGCGGGGGGGCCCCAGGAGAGACCCAGTACTTC
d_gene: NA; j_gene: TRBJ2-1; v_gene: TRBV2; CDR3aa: CAGSALGGMMEQFF; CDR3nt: TGTGCGGGCAGTGCCCTGGGGGGAATGATGGAGCAGTTCTTC
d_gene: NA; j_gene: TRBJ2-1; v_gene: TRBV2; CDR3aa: CASSELGAEQFF; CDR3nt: TGTGCCAGCAGTGAATTGGGGGCTGAGCAGTTCTTC
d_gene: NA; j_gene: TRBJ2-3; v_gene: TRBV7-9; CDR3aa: CASSLRDSHRDTQYF; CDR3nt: TGTGCCAGCAGCTTACGGGACTCCCACAGAGATACGCAGTATTTT
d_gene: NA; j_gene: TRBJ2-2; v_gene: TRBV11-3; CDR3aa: CASSWGAGELFF; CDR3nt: TGTGCCAGCAGCTGGGGGGCCGGGGAGCTGTTTTTT
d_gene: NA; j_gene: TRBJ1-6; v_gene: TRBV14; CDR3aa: CASSQVTSPLHF; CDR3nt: TGTGCCAGCAGCCAAGTAACATCACCCCTCCACTTT
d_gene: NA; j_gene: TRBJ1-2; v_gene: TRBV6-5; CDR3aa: CASRGGDRYGYTF; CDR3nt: TGTGCCAGCCGGGGAGGGGATCGGTATGGCTACACCTTC
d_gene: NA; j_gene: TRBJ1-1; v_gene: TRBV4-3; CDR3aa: CASSPLGVQAPEAFF; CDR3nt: TGCGCCAGCAGCCCCCTAGGGGTTCAGGCCCCTGAAGCTTTCTTT
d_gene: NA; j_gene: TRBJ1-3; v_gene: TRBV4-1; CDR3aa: CASSRPTDSGNTIYF; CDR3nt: TGCGCCAGCAGCCGACCGACAGACTCTGGAAACACCATATATTTT
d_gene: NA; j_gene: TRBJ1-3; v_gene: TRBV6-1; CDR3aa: CASRPFDFPGNTIYF; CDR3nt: TGTGCCAGCAGGCCTTTCGACTTCCCTGGAAACACCATATATTTT
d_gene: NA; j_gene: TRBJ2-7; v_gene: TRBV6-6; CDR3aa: CASSPPGTPAEQYF; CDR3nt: TGTGCCAGCAGCCCCCCCGGGACACCCGCCGAGCAGTACTTC
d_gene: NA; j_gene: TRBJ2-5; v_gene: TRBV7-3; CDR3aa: CASSLRGSHEFAQETQYF; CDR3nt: TGTGCCAGCAGCTTAAGAGGGTCCCACGAATTCGCTCAAGAGACCCAGTACTTC
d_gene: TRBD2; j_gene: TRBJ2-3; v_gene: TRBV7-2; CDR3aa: CASSLALAGTDTQYF; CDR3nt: TGTGCCAGCAGCTTAGCACTAGCGGGGACAGATACGCAGTATTTT
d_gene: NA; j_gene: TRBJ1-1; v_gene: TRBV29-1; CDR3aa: CSVGDSRAAAEAFF; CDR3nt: TGCAGCGTTGGGGATTCGCGGGCTGCGGCTGAAGCTTTCTTT
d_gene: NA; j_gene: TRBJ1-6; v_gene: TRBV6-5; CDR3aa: CASSYRGNNNSPLHF; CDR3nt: TGTGCCAGCAGTTACCGGGGGAACAATAATTCACCCCTCCACTTT
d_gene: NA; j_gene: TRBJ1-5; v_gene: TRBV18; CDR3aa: CASSGGANQPQHF; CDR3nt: TGTGCCAGCTCTGGGGGGGCAAATCAGCCCCAGCATTTT
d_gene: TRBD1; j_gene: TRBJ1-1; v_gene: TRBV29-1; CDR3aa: CSVLQGKATEAFF; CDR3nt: TGCAGCGTACTACAGGGGAAGGCAACTGAAGCTTTCTTT